What follows is one TCR beta chain and its context. What it recognizes is unknown. This record belongs to a study of shared clonotypes between healthy human individuals. The table came from immunoSEQ multiplex PCR; TCRdb's copy has only in-frame clones and leaves some out. The sample yields 2 million to 3 million clones, 80% to 95% seen once. Deletions cut 1 base from V and 8 bases from J, with 9 bases between. This CDR3 contains 13 residues. Germline CDR1 SGHKS, CDR2 YYEKEE (reference sequence). Whole-study findings and limits: Sharing of clonotypes among donors was expected to vary with sequencing depth.

This sequence was found in a man between 18 and 35 years old in good health. Some clones in this sample may be carry-over from other donors' samples. Source material: naive CD4+ T cells from PBMCs. Stated subset: CD45RA+ positively selected. This rearrangement joins TRBV5-5 to TRBJ1-4; D gene uncertain. The CDR3 nucleotides read TGTGCCAGCAGCTTGCTGTTCGGGGAAAAACTGTTTTTT. Translation: CASSLLFGEKLFF.